The clone carrying this T cell receptor beta chain has a single count. What it binds is unknown. The data originate from a study of shared clonotypes between healthy human individuals. About the study: Used for every donor were three CD4 naive, three CD4 memory, two CD8 naive and one CD8 memory plate.

TCRdb's copy holds only in-frame clones and misses some; the assay was immunoSEQ multiplex PCR. The data show almost 750,000 clones, with roughly two thirds seen just once and roughly 1.8% held by the top ten. The donors, all of them Caucasian adults, lived in Nashville, Tennessee. Study conclusions and caveats: Across subsets, estimated richness was generally greater for naive than for memory populations.

The source material was memory CD4+ T cells sorted from blood. Noted subset: CD45RA-negative fraction. This clonotype originated in a woman in her 30s in good health.

CDR3 protein: CATSRDWPREDLSTDTQYF. The CDR3 DNA sequence: TGTGCCACCAGCAGAGATTGGCCAAGAGAGGACCTCAGCACAGATACGCAGTATTTT. The chain has TRBV15 and TRBJ2-3, with D uncertain. Per the germline V gene, CDR1 is LNHNV and CDR2 is YYDKDF (reference sequence). V dropped 0 bases and J dropped 0 bases, with 19 bases sitting between them. The CDR3 has 19 amino acids.